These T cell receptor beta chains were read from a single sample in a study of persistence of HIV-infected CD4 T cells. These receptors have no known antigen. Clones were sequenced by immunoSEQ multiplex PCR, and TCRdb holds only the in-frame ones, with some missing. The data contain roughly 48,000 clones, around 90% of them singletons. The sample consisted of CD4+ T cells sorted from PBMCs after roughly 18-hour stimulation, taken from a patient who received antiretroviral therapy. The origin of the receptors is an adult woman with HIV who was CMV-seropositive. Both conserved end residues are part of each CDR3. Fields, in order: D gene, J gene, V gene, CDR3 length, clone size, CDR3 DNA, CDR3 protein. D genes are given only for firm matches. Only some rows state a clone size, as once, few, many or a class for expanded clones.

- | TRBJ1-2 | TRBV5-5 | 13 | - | TGTGCCAGCAGCCTTCAGGGTGCCTATGGCTACACCTTC | CASSLQGAYGYTF
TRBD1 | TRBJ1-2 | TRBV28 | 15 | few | TGTGCCAGCAAGCCCAAGGACAGGGTGACATTTGGCTACACCTTC | CASKPKDRVTFGYTF
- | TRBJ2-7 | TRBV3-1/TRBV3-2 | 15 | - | TGTGCCAGCAGCCAAGATGCGTCTGCCGCCTACGAGCAGTACTTC | CASSQDASAAYEQYF
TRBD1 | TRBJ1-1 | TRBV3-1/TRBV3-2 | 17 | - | TGTGCCAGCAGCCACCTTATTTCCGACAGGGCCAACACTGAAGCTTTCTTT | CASSHLISDRANTEAFF
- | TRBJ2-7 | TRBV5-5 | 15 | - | TGTGCCAGCAGCTTGGAGACGGACACTGGGGCCGAGCAGTACTTC | CASSLETDTGAEQYF
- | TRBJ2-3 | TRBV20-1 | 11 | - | TGCAGTGCTAGAGATTGGGCGGGCGCGTATTTT | CSARDWAGAYF
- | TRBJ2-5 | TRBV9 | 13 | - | TGTGCCAGCAGCGTGGGGACATTGGAGACCCAGTACTTC | CASSVGTLETQYF
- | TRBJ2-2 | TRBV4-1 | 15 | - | TGCGCCAGCAGCCAGGCCCAAGGGAACACCGGGGAGCTGTTTTTT | CASSQAQGNTGELFF
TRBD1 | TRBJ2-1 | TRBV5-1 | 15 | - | TGCGCCAGCAGCTTAAGGACAGGGCACGGGGATGAGCAGTTCTTC | CASSLRTGHGDEQFF
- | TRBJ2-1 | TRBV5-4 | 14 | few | TGTGCCAGCAGCTTACAAGTGGACTACAATGAGCAGTTCTTC | CASSLQVDYNEQFF
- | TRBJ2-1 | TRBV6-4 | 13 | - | TGTGCCAGCAGTGAGGGGACGGGAAATGAGCAGTTCTTC | CASSEGTGNEQFF